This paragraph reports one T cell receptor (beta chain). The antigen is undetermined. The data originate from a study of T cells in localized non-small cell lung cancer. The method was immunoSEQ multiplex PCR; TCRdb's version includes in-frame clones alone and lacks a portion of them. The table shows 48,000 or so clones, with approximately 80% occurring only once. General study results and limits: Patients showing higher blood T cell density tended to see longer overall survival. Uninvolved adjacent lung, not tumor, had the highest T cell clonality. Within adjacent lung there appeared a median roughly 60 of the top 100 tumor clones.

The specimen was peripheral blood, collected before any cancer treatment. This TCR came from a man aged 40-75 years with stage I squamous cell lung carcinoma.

The CDR3 DNA follows: TGTGCCAGCAGTCGAAACCTTAACTACAGGGGACGAAACTATGGCTACACCTTC. Its translation: CASSRNLNYRGRNYGYTF. The chain is built from TRBV28 and TRBJ1-2; TRBD1 agrees at 7 bases. This CDR3 spans 18 amino acids. V shed 5 bases and J 2 bases; nucleotides not matched to a gene: 17. Germline V gene lookup returns CDR1 MDHEN and CDR2 SYDVKM.